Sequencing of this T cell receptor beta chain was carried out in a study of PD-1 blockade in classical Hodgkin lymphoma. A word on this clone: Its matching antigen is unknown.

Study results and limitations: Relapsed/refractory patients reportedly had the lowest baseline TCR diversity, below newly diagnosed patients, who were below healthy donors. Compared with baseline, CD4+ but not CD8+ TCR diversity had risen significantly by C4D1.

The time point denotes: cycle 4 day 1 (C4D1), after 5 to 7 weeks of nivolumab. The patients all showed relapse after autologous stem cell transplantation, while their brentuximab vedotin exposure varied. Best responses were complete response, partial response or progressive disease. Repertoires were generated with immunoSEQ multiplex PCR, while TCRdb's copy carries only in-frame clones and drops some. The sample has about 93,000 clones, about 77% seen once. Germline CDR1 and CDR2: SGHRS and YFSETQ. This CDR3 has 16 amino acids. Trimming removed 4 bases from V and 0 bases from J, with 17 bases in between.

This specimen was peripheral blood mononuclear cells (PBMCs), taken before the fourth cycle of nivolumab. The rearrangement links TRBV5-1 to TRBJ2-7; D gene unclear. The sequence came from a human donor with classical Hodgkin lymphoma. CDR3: CASSVSTAISSYEQYF. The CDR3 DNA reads TGCGCCAGCAGCGTATCGACTGCCATTAGCTCCTACGAGCAGTACTTC.